These T cell receptor beta chains were read from a single sample in a study of T cells in Graves' hyperthyroidism and ophthalmopathy. MiXCR, run by TCRdb on the multiplex PCR reads, gives a single entry per CDR3 protein. There are about 710,000 distinct CDR3 sequences in the sample; about a sixth occur only once, and 8.4% lies in the top ten. The specimen was blood. These TCRs come from a man between 18 and 29 years old with Graves' hyperthyroidism. CDR3s include the opening cysteine and the closing phenylalanine or tryptophan. The order of the fields is clone size, CDR3 length, V gene, J gene, D gene, CDR3 DNA, CDR3 protein. D genes are given only for firm matches. Clone sizes are given selectively: once, few, many, or a class where the clone is expanded.

clone_size: many; cdr3_length: 15; v_call: TRBV7-9; j_call: TRBJ2-5; d_call: .; cdr3_nt: TGTGCCAGCAGCTTAGTATGGTCAGAGAAAGAGACCCAGTACTTC; cdr3_aa: CASSLVWSEKETQYF
clone_size: many; cdr3_length: 11; v_call: TRBV18; j_call: TRBJ1-1; d_call: .; cdr3_nt: TGTGCCAGCTCGGAGCGGGGTGAAGCTTTCTTT; cdr3_aa: CASSERGEAFF
clone_size: .; cdr3_length: 15; v_call: TRBV20-1; j_call: TRBJ2-3; d_call: .; cdr3_nt: TGCAGTGCTAGTCATAGCGGAGGCATCACAGATACGCAGTATTTT; cdr3_aa: CSASHSGGITDTQYF
clone_size: few; cdr3_length: 17; v_call: TRBV29-1; j_call: TRBJ2-2; d_call: TRBD2; cdr3_nt: TGCAGCGTTCAAAGAGCGGGAGGGCCAGGGAACACCGGGGAGCTGTTTTTT; cdr3_aa: CSVQRAGGPGNTGELFF
clone_size: many; cdr3_length: 16; v_call: TRBV30; j_call: TRBJ2-1; d_call: TRBD1; cdr3_nt: TGTGCCTGGATCCCCCCGGACAGGGGGTCCTACAATGAGCAGTTCTTC; cdr3_aa: CAWIPPDRGSYNEQFF
clone_size: few; cdr3_length: 17; v_call: TRBV7-9; j_call: TRBJ2-5; d_call: TRBD2; cdr3_nt: TGTGCCAGCAGCTCGAAAGGACTAGCGGGAGTCTTGGAGACCCAGTACTTC; cdr3_aa: CASSSKGLAGVLETQYF
clone_size: .; cdr3_length: 14; v_call: TRBV28; j_call: TRBJ1-3; d_call: .; cdr3_nt: TGTGCCAGCAGTTTACGGTTCCCAAGAAACACCATATATTTT; cdr3_aa: CASSLRFPRNTIYF
clone_size: many; cdr3_length: 15; v_call: TRBV7-9; j_call: TRBJ2-1; d_call: TRBD2; cdr3_nt: TGTGCCAGCAGTCCTGCATGGCGGGAGTTCAATGAGCAGTTCTTC; cdr3_aa: CASSPAWREFNEQFF
clone_size: .; cdr3_length: 14; v_call: TRBV2; j_call: TRBJ1-5; d_call: .; cdr3_nt: TGTGCCAGCAGTACAGACAGCCTAAGGCAGCCCCAGCATTTT; cdr3_aa: CASSTDSLRQPQHF
clone_size: .; cdr3_length: 15; v_call: TRBV4-3; j_call: TRBJ1-4; d_call: .; cdr3_nt: TGCGCCAGCAGCCAAGGGTGGGGACCGAATGAAAAACTGTTTTTT; cdr3_aa: CASSQGWGPNEKLFF
clone_size: many; cdr3_length: 14; v_call: TRBV6-1; j_call: TRBJ1-5; d_call: .; cdr3_nt: TGTGCCAGCAGTGAACGGGGACCGCCGCACCCCCAGCATTTT; cdr3_aa: CASSERGPPHPQHF